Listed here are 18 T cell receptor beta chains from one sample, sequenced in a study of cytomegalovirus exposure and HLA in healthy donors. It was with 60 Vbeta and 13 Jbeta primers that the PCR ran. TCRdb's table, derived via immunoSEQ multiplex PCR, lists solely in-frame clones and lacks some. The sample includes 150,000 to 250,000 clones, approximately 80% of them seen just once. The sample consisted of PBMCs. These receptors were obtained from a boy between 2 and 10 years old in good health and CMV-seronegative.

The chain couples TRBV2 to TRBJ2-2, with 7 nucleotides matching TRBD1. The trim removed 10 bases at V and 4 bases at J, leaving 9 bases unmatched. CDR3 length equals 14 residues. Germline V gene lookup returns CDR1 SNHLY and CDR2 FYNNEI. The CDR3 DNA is TGTGCCATCAAGGACAGGAAGAGCACCGGGGAGCTGTTTTTT. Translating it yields CAIKDRKSTGELFF.

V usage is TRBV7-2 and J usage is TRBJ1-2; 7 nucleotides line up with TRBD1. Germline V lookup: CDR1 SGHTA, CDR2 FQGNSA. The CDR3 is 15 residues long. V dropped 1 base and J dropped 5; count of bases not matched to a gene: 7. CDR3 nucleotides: TGTGCCAGCAGCTTAGATGACAGGGCGGGTTATGGCTACACCTTC. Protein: CASSLDDRAGYGYTF.

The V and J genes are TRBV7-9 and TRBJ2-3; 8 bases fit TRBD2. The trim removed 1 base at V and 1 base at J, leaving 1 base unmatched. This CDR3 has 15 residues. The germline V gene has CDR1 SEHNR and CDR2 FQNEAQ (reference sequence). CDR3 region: CASSLGRGGTDTQYF. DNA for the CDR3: TGTGCCAGCAGCTTAGGGCGGGGGGGCACAGATACGCAGTATTTT. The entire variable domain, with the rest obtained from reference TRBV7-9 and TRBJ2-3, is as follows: DTGVSQNPRHKITKRGQNVTFRCDPISEHNRLYWYRQTLGQGPEFLTYFQNEAQLEKSRLLSDRFSAERPKGSFSTLEIQRTEQGDSAMYLCASSLGRGGTDTQYFGPGTRLTVL.

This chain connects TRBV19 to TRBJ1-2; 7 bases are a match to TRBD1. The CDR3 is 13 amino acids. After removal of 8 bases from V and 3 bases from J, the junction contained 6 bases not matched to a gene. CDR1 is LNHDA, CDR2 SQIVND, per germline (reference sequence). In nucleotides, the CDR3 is TGTGCCAGTGGATTACAGGGGTACTATGGCTACACCTTC. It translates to CASGLQGYYGYTF.

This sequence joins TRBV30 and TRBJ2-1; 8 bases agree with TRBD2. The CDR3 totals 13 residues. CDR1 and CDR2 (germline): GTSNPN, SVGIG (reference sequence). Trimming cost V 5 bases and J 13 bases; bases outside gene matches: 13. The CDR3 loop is CAWGQRTGTRQFF. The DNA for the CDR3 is TGTGCCTGGGGACAAAGGACCGGGACTAGACAGTTCTTC.

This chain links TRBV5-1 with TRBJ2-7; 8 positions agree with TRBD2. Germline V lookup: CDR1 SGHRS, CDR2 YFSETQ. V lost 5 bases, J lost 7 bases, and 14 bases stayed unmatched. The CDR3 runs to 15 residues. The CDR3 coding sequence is TGCGCCAGCAGTCTCTCCACGGGGGGGCCGCCAGAGCAGTACTTC. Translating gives CASSLSTGGPPEQYF.

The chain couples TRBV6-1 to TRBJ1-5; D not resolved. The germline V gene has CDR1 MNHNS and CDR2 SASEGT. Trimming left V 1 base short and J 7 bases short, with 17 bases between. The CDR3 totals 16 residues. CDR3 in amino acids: CASSEGSPGVGQPQHF. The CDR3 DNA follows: TGTGCCAGCAGTGAAGGATCACCCGGGGTTGGGCAGCCCCAGCATTTT.

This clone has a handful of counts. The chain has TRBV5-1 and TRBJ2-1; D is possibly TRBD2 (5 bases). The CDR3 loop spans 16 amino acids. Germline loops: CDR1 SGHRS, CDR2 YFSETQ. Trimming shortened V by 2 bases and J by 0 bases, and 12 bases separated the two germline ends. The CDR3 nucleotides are TGCGCCAGCAGCTTTCACACGGGGAGCTCCTACAATGAGCAGTTCTTC. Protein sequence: CASSFHTGSSYNEQFF. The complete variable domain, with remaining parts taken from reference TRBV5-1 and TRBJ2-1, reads KAGVTQTPRYLIKTRGQQVTLSCSPISGHRSVSWYQQTPGQGLQFLFEYFSETQRNKGNFPGRFSGRQFSNSRSEMNVSTLELGDSALYLCASSFHTGSSYNEQFFGPGTRLTVL.

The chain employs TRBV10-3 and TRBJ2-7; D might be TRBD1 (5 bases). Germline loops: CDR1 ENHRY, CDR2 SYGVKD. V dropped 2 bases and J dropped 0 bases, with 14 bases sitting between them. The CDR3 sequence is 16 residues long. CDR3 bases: TGTGCCATCAGTGAGCCGGCGACAGATTCCTCCTACGAGCAGTACTTC. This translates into CAISEPATDSSYEQYF.

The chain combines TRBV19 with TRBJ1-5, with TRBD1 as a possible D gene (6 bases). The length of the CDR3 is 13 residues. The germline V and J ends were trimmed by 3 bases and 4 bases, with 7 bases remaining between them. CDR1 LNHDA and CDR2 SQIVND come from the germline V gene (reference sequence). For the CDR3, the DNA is TGTGCCAGTAGTATGACAGGAAATCAGCCCCAGCATTTT. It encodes CASSMTGNQPQHF. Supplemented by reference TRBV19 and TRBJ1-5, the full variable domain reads DGGITQSPKYLFRKEGQNVTLSCEQNLNHDAMYWYRQDPGQGLRLIYYSQIVNDFQKGDIAEGYSVSREKKESFPLTVTSAQKNPTAFYLCASSMTGNQPQHFGDGTRLSIL.

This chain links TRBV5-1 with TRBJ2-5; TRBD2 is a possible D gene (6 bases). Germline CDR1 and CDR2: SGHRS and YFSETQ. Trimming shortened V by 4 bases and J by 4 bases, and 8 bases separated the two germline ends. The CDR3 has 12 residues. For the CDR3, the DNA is TGCGCCAGCAGCCCGGAGGGAGAGACCCAGTACTTC. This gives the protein CASSPEGETQYF.

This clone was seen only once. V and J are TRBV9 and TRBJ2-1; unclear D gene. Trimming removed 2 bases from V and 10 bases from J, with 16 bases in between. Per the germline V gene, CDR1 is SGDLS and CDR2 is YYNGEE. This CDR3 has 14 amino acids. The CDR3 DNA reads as TGTGCCAGCAGCGTCTCCCCCCAGGCTGGGGAGCAGTTCTTC. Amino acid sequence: CASSVSPQAGEQFF.

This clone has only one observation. In nucleotides, the CDR3 is TGCGCCAGCAGCTCCACAGGGTTCCACACAGATACGCAGTATTTT. It yields the protein CASSSTGFHTDTQYF. The chain combines TRBV5-1 with TRBJ2-3, with a tentative D call TRBD1 (6 bases). CDR1 and CDR2 (germline): SGHRS, YFSETQ. This CDR3 comprises 15 residues. Trimming stripped 3 bases from V and 2 bases from J, with 13 bases between.

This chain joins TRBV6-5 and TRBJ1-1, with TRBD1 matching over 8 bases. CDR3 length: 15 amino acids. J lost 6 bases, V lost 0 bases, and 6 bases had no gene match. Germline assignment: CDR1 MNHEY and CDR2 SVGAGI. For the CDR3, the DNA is TGTGCCAGCAGTTACTCGCAGGGGGCTATGGCTGAAGCTTTCTTT. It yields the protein CASSYSQGAMAEAFF.

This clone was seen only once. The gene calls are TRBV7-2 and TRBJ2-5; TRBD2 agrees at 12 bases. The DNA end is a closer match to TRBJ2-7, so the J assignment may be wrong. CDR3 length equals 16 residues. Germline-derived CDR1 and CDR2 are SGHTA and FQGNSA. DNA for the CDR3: TGTGCCAGCAGCCAAACTAGCGGGGGGCCGCAGGGCGAGCAGTACTTC. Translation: CASSQTSGGPQGEQYF.

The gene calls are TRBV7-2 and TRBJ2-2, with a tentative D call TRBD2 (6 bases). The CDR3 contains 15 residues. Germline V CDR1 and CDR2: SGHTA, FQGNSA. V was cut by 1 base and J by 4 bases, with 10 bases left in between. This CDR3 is CASSLGLASTGELFF. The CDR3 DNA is TGTGCCAGCAGCTTAGGCCTAGCGAGCACCGGGGAGCTGTTTTTT.

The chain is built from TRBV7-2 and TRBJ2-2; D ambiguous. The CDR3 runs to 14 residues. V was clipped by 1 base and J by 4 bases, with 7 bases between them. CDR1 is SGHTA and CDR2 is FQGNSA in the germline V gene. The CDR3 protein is CASSLGAGTGELFF. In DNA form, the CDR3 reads TGTGCCAGCAGCTTAGGGGCAGGCACCGGGGAGCTGTTTTTT.

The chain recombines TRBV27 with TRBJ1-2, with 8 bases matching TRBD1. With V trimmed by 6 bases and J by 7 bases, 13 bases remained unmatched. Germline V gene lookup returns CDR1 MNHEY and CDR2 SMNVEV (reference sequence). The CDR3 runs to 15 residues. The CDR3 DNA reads TGTGCCAGCAGCGCTGCCGGGACAGGCCGACTTGGCTACACCTTC. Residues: CASSAAGTGRLGYTF.